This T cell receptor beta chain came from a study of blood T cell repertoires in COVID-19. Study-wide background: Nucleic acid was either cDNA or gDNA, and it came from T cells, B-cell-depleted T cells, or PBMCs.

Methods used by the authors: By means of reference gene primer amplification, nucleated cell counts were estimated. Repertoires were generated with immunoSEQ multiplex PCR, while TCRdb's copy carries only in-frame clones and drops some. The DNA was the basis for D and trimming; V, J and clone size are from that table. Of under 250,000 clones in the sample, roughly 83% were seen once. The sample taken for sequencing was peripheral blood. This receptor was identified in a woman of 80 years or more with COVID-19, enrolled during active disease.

CDR3 sequence reads: CASSQAEGNTEAFF. The CDR3 region has the DNA TGTGCCAGCAGCCAAGCCGAGGGGAACACTGAAGCTTTCTTT. The V and J genes are TRBV3-1 (or the pseudogene TRBV3-2) and TRBJ1-1; the D is unclear. Germline CDR1 LGHDT, CDR2 YNNKEL (reference sequence). This CDR3 has 14 amino acids. V was trimmed by 1 base and J by 1 base, leaving 7 bases between them.